These T cell receptor beta chains were read from a single sample in a study of early stage breast cancer tumors. Measured with immunoSEQ multiplex PCR; TCRdb has only the in-frame clones, and not every one. This table holds about 53,000 clones, 85% to 95% found once. The sample taken for sequencing was blood. All receptors come from a person aged 70 to 85 with breast cancer. The CDR3 runs from the conserved cysteine through the conserved F or W.

j_call,v_call,cdr3_aa
TRBJ1-6,TRBV6-6,CASSPGTGVSPLHF
TRBJ2-3,TRBV29-1,CSVSGLAGTDTQYF
TRBJ2-3,TRBV27,CASSLGSRNTDTQYF
TRBJ1-1,TRBV5-5,CASSLVAGGTEAFF
TRBJ1-1,TRBV11-2,CASSDGLTPNTEAFF
TRBJ1-2,TRBV5-1,CASSFGGGQGISGYTF
TRBJ2-1,TRBV9,CASSSHRGGRGPANEQFF
TRBJ1-6,TRBV5-4,CASSLVWGEDSPLHF
TRBJ1-2,TRBV7-2,CASSLAGSGYGYTF
TRBJ2-1,TRBV5-6,CASSSGRGYNEQFF
TRBJ2-7,TRBV7-9,CASSFRRDYPFGEQYF
TRBJ2-6,TRBV7-3,CASSLGPDRAGANVLTF
TRBJ1-2,TRBV4-2,CASSAWATYGYTF
TRBJ1-5,TRBV5-1,CASSWGAPYF
TRBJ2-7,TRBV6-1,CASSAGQGGPYEQYF
TRBJ1-2,TRBV9,CASRRQDSEGYGYTF
TRBJ2-7,TRBV5-6,CASSLTGASYEQYF
TRBJ2-3,TRBV27,CASGLYLTDTQYF
TRBJ2-7,TRBV6-4,CASSDATRTYSYEQYF
TRBJ2-1,TRBV29-1,CSVEPAGGPDEQFF
TRBJ1-3,TRBV4-3,CASSSGGRSGNTIYF
TRBJ2-3,TRBV11-2,CASSLRVSGGGTDTQYF
TRBJ2-3,TRBV18,CASSPGSGGTDTDTQYF
TRBJ2-2,TRBV7-3,CASSPHGGGNTGELFF
TRBJ2-5,TRBV7-9,CASTPGRQETQYF
TRBJ1-1,TRBV7-9,CASSSRQNGNTEAFF
TRBJ2-5,TRBV28,CASSPRQVQETQYF
TRBJ1-6,TRBV5-1,CASSLDPQGGNSPLHF
TRBJ1-2,TRBV7-8,CASSPGQRSSYGYTF
TRBJ2-1,TRBV4-3,CASSQGRGTYNEQFF
TRBJ1-1,TRBV4-3,CASSPQVGTEAFF
TRBJ1-4,TRBV19,CASSPRGGQGPLEEKLFF
TRBJ1-3,TRBV6-1,CASGQGRSGNTIYF
TRBJ1-5,TRBV5-8,CASSRQGRSNQPQHF
TRBJ2-1,TRBV5-1,CASTRQGDYNEQFF
TRBJ2-1,TRBV11-3,CASSPESSYNEQFF
TRBJ1-2,TRBV21-1,CASSKVARNKANYGYTF
TRBJ2-7,TRBV11-2,CASNRGNYEQYF
TRBJ2-3,TRBV10-3,CAITRGGAETDTQYF
TRBJ1-2,TRBV30,CAWSYRTGGDGYTF
TRBJ1-5,TRBV28,CASSPSTGGRNQPQHF
TRBJ1-2,TRBV28,CASKVPRTGGDGYTF
TRBJ1-3,TRBV9,CASSPPAGEPTGNTIYF
TRBJ2-2,TRBV5-6,CASSLAPAGDVSNTGELFF